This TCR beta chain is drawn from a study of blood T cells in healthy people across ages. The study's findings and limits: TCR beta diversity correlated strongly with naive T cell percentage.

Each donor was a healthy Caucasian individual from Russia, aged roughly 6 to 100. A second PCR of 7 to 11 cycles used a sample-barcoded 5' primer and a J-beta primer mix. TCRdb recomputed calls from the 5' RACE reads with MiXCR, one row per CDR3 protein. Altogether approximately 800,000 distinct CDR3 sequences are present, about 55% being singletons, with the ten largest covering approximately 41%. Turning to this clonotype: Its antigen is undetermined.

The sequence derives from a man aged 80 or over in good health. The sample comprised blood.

The CDR3 region has the DNA TGTGCCAGCAGCCCTTTTCTCAGAACAGGGGGCGGTGGGGCCAACGTCCTGACTTTC. Translation gives CASSPFLRTGGGGANVLTF. The chain is built from TRBV4-2 and TRBJ2-6; the match to TRBD1 covers 9 bases. Germline values: CDR1 LGHNA, CDR2 YNFKEQ. The CDR3 totals 19 residues. After removal of 4 bases from V and 3 bases from J, the junction contained 13 bases not matched to a gene.